Below, 10 T cell receptor beta chains from the same sample are listed, as sequenced in a study of blood T cell repertoires in COVID-19. The data were produced by immunoSEQ multiplex PCR, yet TCRdb's version contains in-frame clones alone and is incomplete. The sample lists 200,000 or so clones, 88% occurring once. Material: PBMCs or T cells enriched from blood (not recorded which). The receptors stem from a woman in her 30s who had been exposed to COVID-19.

The chain recombines TRBV6-5 with TRBJ1-1; no reliable D call. Trimming left V 6 bases short and J 11 bases short, with 16 bases between. The CDR3 runs to 12 residues. Germline CDR1 is MNHEY and CDR2 is SVGAGI. The CDR3 reads CASSPIGRDAFF. The CDR3 region has the DNA TGTGCCAGCAGCCCCATTGGTCGGGATGCTTTCTTT.

V is TRBV6-1 and J is TRBJ2-6; tentatively, D is TRBD1 (5 bases). Per germline, CDR1 MNHNS and CDR2 SASEGT. The CDR3 contains 19 residues. The ends were cut back, 3 bases at V and 1 base at J, with 19 bases in the middle. The CDR3 loop reads CASSEIGVTDSSGANVLTF. In DNA form, the CDR3 reads TGTGCCAGCAGTGAGATAGGAGTGACAGATAGTTCTGGGGCCAACGTCCTGACTTTC.

The V and J genes are TRBV27 and TRBJ1-5; 11 nucleotides agree with TRBD1. Trimming cost V 2 bases and J 9 bases; bases outside gene matches: 12. Germline V gene lookup returns CDR1 MNHEY and CDR2 SMNVEV (reference sequence). CDR3 length: 17 amino acids. The CDR3 DNA reads TGTGCCAGCAGTTTAATGGTGGGACAGGGGGGCCGAGGGCCCCAGCATTTT. This gives the protein CASSLMVGQGGRGPQHF.

J is TRBJ2-5 and V is TRBV9, with D maybe TRBD2 (5 bases). Germline assignment: CDR1 SGDLS and CDR2 YYNGEE. V gave up 6 bases and J gave up 5 bases, with 14 bases separating them. This CDR3 is built from 13 residues. This chain's CDR3 is CASNGGNGETQYF. CDR3 nucleotide sequence: TGTGCCAGCAACGGAGGAAACGGGGAGACCCAGTACTTC.

The chain employs TRBV2 and TRBJ2-1; D not resolved. V was trimmed by 7 bases and J by 4 bases, leaving 11 bases between them. This CDR3 has 13 residues. Germline loops: CDR1 SNHLY, CDR2 FYNNEI. The CDR3 loop reads CASKSPAYNEQFF. The CDR3 nucleotides are TGTGCCAGCAAGTCACCCGCGTACAATGAGCAGTTCTTC.

The chain is built from TRBV6-5 and TRBJ1-5; 9 bases align to TRBD1. The ends lost 8 bases at V and 3 bases at J; junction bases unmatched: 2. CDR1 MNHEY and CDR2 SVGAGI come from the germline V gene. The CDR3 consists of 13 residues. CDR3 protein: CASHRGPNQPQHF. The CDR3 bases are TGTGCCAGCCACAGGGGGCCCAATCAGCCCCAGCATTTT.

The chain couples TRBV7-2 to TRBJ1-1; TRBD1 might be the D (6 bases). The CDR3 is 14 amino acids. The V and J ends lost 5 bases and 6 bases respectively, with 16 bases between them. Germline assignment: CDR1 SGHTA and CDR2 FQGNSA. The CDR3 DNA sequence: TGTGCCAGCAGCCCGGACAGAGGGTTTCCTGAAGCTTTCTTT. Amino acid sequence: CASSPDRGFPEAFF.

This chain links TRBV7-9 with TRBJ1-5; D is perhaps TRBD1 (5 bases). The CDR3 length is 15 residues. V was cut by 4 bases and J by 3 bases, with 13 bases left in between. Germline V gene lookup returns CDR1 SEHNR and CDR2 FQNEAQ (reference sequence). The CDR3 region is CASSWDWQPNQPQHF. In nucleotides, the CDR3 is TGTGCCAGCAGCTGGGACTGGCAGCCCAATCAGCCCCAGCATTTT.

This clone was counted once. Written as DNA, the CDR3 is TGCGCCAGCAGCCTCGGGTCAGGGAAGAACTCTGGAAACACCATATATTTT. Residues: CASSLGSGKNSGNTIYF. The chain links TRBV5-1 to TRBJ1-3; the D gene is possibly TRBD1 (5 bases). The CDR3 consists of 17 residues. CDR1 SGHRS and CDR2 YFSETQ come from the germline V gene. The V and J ends lost 4 bases and 0 bases respectively, with 17 bases between them.

The chain combines TRBV6-5 with TRBJ1-1; D unclear. Germline loops: CDR1 MNHEY, CDR2 SVGAGI. This CDR3 has 13 amino acids. V was cut by 0 bases and J by 11 bases, with 13 bases left in between. The DNA of the CDR3 is TGTGCCAGCAGTTACTCGGTCAGGCATTTGGCTTTCTTT. This sequence encodes CASSYSVRHLAFF.